The 18 T cell receptor beta chains below were found in one sample sequenced in a study of blood T cell repertoires in COVID-19. Profiled with immunoSEQ multiplex PCR; TCRdb holds only in-frame clones, not every one. The sample includes 55,000 to 65,000 clones, around 88% of them seen just once. Sample: peripheral blood. The receptors were sampled from a man aged 55 to 70 with acute or convalescent COVID-19.

The V gene is TRBV1, the J gene TRBJ1-3; whether TRBD1, the table's D call, matches the DNA was not checked. TRBV1 has pseudogene status. The CDR3 sequence is 15 residues long. CDR3 sequence reads: CTSSQVWTEGNTIYF. Written as DNA, the CDR3 is TGCACCAGCAGCCAAGTGTGGACAGAAGGAAACACCATATATTTT.

This clone was seen a single time. This chain joins TRBV19 and TRBJ2-3, with 9 positions matching TRBD2. Germline loops: CDR1 LNHDA, CDR2 SQIVND (reference sequence). The CDR3 is made up of 14 amino acids. Trimming at V came to 4 bases and at J to 5 bases, leaving 4 bases not matched to a gene. CDR3 amino acids: CASSNSGRGDTQYF. CDR3 nucleotide sequence: TGTGCCAGTAGTAATAGCGGGAGAGGAGATACGCAGTATTTT.

The chain carries TRBV7-2 and TRBJ2-7, with 10 bases identical to TRBD1. The CDR3 is made up of 14 amino acids. The V segment lost 1 base and the J segment 6 bases; nucleotides outside the gene matches: 3. CDR1 and CDR2 (germline): SGHTA, FQGNSA. CDR3 sequence reads: CASSLERQGAEQYF. The DNA for the CDR3 is TGTGCCAGCAGCTTAGAAAGACAGGGGGCCGAGCAGTACTTC. Complete variable domain (other parts from reference TRBV7-2 and TRBJ2-7): GAGVSQSPSNKVTEKGKDVELRCDPISGHTALYWYRQSLGQGLEFLIYFQGNSAPDKSGLPSDRFSAERTGGSVSTLTIQRTQQEDSAVYLCASSLERQGAEQYFGPGTRLTVT.

The chain combines TRBV28 with TRBJ2-1; 11 bases align to TRBD2. V was clipped by 8 bases and J by 8 bases; unmatched bases: 8. Per the germline V gene, CDR1 is MDHEN and CDR2 is SYDVKM. The CDR3 has 14 amino acids. CDR3 residues: CASGTSGSIHEQFF. CDR3 bases: TGTGCCAGCGGGACTAGCGGTAGTATCCATGAGCAGTTCTTC.

The chain links TRBV5-1 to TRBJ2-3; possibly TRBD1 for D (5 bases). Germline V gene sequence: CDR1 SGHRS, CDR2 YFSETQ. This CDR3 has 15 amino acids. V gave up 2 bases and J gave up 3 bases, with 13 bases separating them. DNA for the CDR3: TGCGCCAGCAGCTTAGGGGTGGGGCGGACAGATACGCAGTATTTT. Amino acid sequence: CASSLGVGRTDTQYF.

CDR3: CASSRREGLGNEQFF. In nucleotides, the CDR3 is TGTGCCAGCTCACGCCGGGAGGGCCTGGGAAATGAGCAGTTCTTC. The chain carries TRBV18 and TRBJ2-1; 8 positions match TRBD2. The CDR3 runs 15 residues. Germline values: CDR1 KGHSH, CDR2 LQKENI. V was clipped by 4 bases and J by 7 bases; unmatched bases: 9.

The CDR3 loop is CASSPLAGSHEQFF. The CDR3 nucleotides read TGTGCCAGCTCACCACTAGCGGGAAGCCATGAGCAGTTCTTC. V gene TRBV18 combines with J gene TRBJ2-1; TRBD2 agrees at 8 bases. Germline trimming cut 1 base from V and 8 bases from J; bases unmatched to any gene: 4. Per germline, CDR1 KGHSH and CDR2 LQKENI. The CDR3 loop spans 14 amino acids. Complete variable domain (other parts from reference TRBV18 and TRBJ2-1): NAGVMQNPRHLVRRRGQEARLRCSPMKGHSHVYWYRQLPEEGLKFMVYLQKENIIDESGMPKERFSAEFPKEGPSILRIQQVVRGDSAAYFCASSPLAGSHEQFFGPGTRLTVL.

DNA of the CDR3: TGTGCCAGCAGTTTGAACTTCGCGAACACCGGGGAGCTGTTTTTT. Its protein product is CASSLNFANTGELFF. The genes are TRBV27 and TRBJ2-2; D is uncertain. V lost 3 bases, J lost 0 bases, and 8 bases lay in between. The CDR3 length is 15 residues. Germline values: CDR1 MNHEY, CDR2 SMNVEV (reference sequence).

The rearrangement uses TRBV19 and TRBJ2-7; TRBD2 matches at 11 bases. The CDR3 is made up of 14 amino acids. Per the germline V gene, CDR1 is LNHDA and CDR2 is SQIVND (reference sequence). The ends lost 4 bases at V and 4 bases at J; junction bases unmatched: 3. Here the CDR3 reads CASSTLAGDYEQYF. CDR3 nucleotides: TGTGCCAGTAGTACACTAGCGGGAGATTACGAGCAGTACTTC.

This clone has just a few counts. The chain recombines TRBV7-3 with TRBJ2-7, with TRBD2 matching over 7 bases. V lost 5 bases, J lost 0 bases, and 7 bases stayed unmatched. From germline, CDR1 is SGHTA and CDR2 FQGTGA. This CDR3 has 15 residues. The CDR3 spells CASSPAPGGSYEQYF. The DNA for the CDR3 is TGTGCCAGCAGCCCCGCCCCGGGAGGCTCCTACGAGCAGTACTTC.

The chain links TRBV18 to TRBJ1-6; 9 bases map to TRBD1. Trimming at V came to 6 bases and at J to 8 bases, leaving 14 bases not matched to a gene. The length of the CDR3 is 17 residues. Germline V CDR1 and CDR2: KGHSH, LQKENI. This chain's CDR3 is CASSLNIRGQGDSPLHF. Written as DNA, the CDR3 is TGTGCCAGCTCGCTAAACATACGGGGACAGGGTGATTCACCCCTCCACTTT.

The rearrangement joins TRBV4-1 to TRBJ2-1, with D maybe TRBD1 (5 bases). This CDR3 is 13 amino acids long. Looked up from germline, CDR1 is MGHRA and CDR2 is YSYEKL. Trimming cost V 0 bases and J 8 bases, with 8 bases left between them. DNA of the CDR3: TGCGCCAGCAGCCAAGACTCCAGGGATGAGCAGTTCTTC. This translates into CASSQDSRDEQFF.

The chain has TRBV5-1 and TRBJ1-6; D possibly corresponds to TRBD1 (5 bases). V was trimmed by 5 bases and J by 7 bases, leaving 10 bases between them. CDR1 SGHRS and CDR2 YFSETQ come from the germline V gene. The CDR3 consists of 13 residues. DNA for the CDR3: TGCGCCAGCAGACTGGAGGGGAATTCACCCCTCCACTTT. Encoded protein: CASRLEGNSPLHF. The variable domain in full, with the rest retrieved from reference TRBV5-1 and TRBJ1-6, is KAGVTQTPRYLIKTRGQQVTLSCSPISGHRSVSWYQQTPGQGLQFLFEYFSETQRNKGNFPGRFSGRQFSNSRSEMNVSTLELGDSALYLCASRLEGNSPLHFGNGTRLTVT.

The V gene is TRBV21-1, the J gene TRBJ2-7; the table's TRBD2 call for D was not verified on the DNA. TRBV21-1 is labeled a pseudogene. The CDR3 runs to 19 residues. In DNA form, the CDR3 reads TGTGCCAGCAGCACCCACAGAAGCGGGAGGGTTTGGTACTCCTACGAGCAGTACTTC. It encodes CASSTHRSGRVWYSYEQYF.

This clone was counted between two and nine times. The chain combines TRBV11-2 with TRBJ2-2; TRBD1 aligns across 7 bases. From germline, CDR1 is SGHAT and CDR2 FQNNGV. This CDR3 contains 14 residues. After removal of 4 bases from V and 4 bases from J, the junction contained 3 bases not matched to a gene. The CDR3: CASSSPGGTGELFF. DNA of the CDR3: TGTGCCAGCAGCTCCCCAGGGGGCACCGGGGAGCTGTTTTTT. Drawing the rest from reference TRBV11-2 and TRBJ2-2, the complete variable domain is EAGVAQSPRYKIIEKRQSVAFWCNPISGHATLYWYQQILGQGPKLLIQFQNNGVVDDSQLPKDRFSAERLKGVDSTLKIQPAKLEDSAVYLCASSSPGGTGELFFGEGSRLTVL.

In nucleotides, the CDR3 is TGTGCCAGCAGCTCGTTCGGCGGGAGTGCCTACGAGCAGTACTTC. Its protein product is CASSSFGGSAYEQYF. The chain links TRBV5-4 to TRBJ2-7; 7 positions agree with TRBD2. The CDR3 has 15 amino acids. Germline assignment: CDR1 SGHNT and CDR2 YYREEE (reference sequence). After removal of 3 bases from V and 2 bases from J, the junction contained 8 bases not matched to a gene.

The rearrangement uses TRBV5-1 and TRBJ1-5; tentative D call: TRBD1 (5 bases). Trimming cost V 7 bases and J 2 bases, with 13 bases left between them. Germline CDR1 is SGHRS and CDR2 is YFSETQ. The CDR3 runs to 14 residues. CDR3 sequence: CASSPTVGNQPQHF. DNA of the CDR3: TGCGCCAGCTCCCCGACAGTCGGCAATCAGCCCCAGCATTTT.

The chain uses TRBV10-1 and TRBJ2-3; the match to TRBD2 covers 7 bases. Per germline, CDR1 WNHNN and CDR2 SYGVQD (reference sequence). J lost 1 base, V lost 3 bases, and 1 base had no gene match. The CDR3 has 14 amino acids. This chain's CDR3 is CASSDREGTDTQYF. CDR3 in DNA: TGCGCCAGCAGTGACCGGGAGGGCACAGATACGCAGTATTTT.